Described below is a single T cell receptor (beta chain) sequence and its context. Its specificity is not known. TCRdb itself ran the 5' RACE reads through MiXCR, one entry per CDR3 protein. The top ten clones hold about 1.6% of a sample with about 890,000 distinct CDR3 sequences, more than 9% of them seen once. V was pared by 7 bases and J by 8 bases, with 11 bases of the junction left unmatched. The CDR3 has 13 residues. Germline V CDR1 and CDR2: SQVTM, ANQGSEA. Healthy Caucasians were all of the donors. The sample comes from a study of identical twins. Study observations and caveats: Cross-sectional statistical analysis was relied on for the conclusions, without the same donors being followed.

These same data were also listed under a study on yellow fever vaccine responses in identical twins.

The specimen sequenced was PBMCs. The clonotype was recovered from a woman aged 18-29 years in good health. The gene calls are TRBV29-1 and TRBJ1-2; TRBD1 aligns across 9 bases. As DNA, the CDR3 is TGCAGCGCCCTCACAGGGGGCGGTGGAGGCTACACCTTC. Residues: CSALTGGGGGYTF.